Given below is one T cell receptor (beta chain) in context. What it binds is unknown. These data originate in a study of cytotoxic CD8 clonotypes in ibrutinib-treated CLL. Overall study: Once patients had received a median 12 months of treatment, range 6 to 36, response samples were obtained.

Data came from immunoSEQ multiplex PCR; TCRdb stores just in-frame clones and leaves some out. This repertoire shows around 250,000 clones, 70% found once; its top ten account for 15%. Study-level points and caveats: Against age-matched healthy donors, baseline clonality ran higher and tracked circulating CD8+ T-cell counts.

Trimming cost V 2 bases and J 4 bases, with 19 bases left between them. The V gene's germline CDR1 is SGHAT and CDR2 FQNNGV. The CDR3 runs 17 residues. This clonotype was obtained from a human donor with chronic lymphocytic leukemia. This specimen consisted of PBMCs, obtained after 24 months of ibrutinib treatment. The chain uses TRBV11-2 and TRBJ2-3; maybe TRBD2 (6 bases). The CDR3 protein is CASSLLRDSLIPDTQYF. The CDR3 DNA follows: TGTGCCAGCAGCTTACTACGGGACTCCCTGATCCCAGATACGCAGTATTTT.